What follows describes a single T cell receptor beta chain. These data originate in a study of blood T cell repertoires in COVID-19. At the level of the study: The cDNA or gDNA used as material had been derived from T cells, B-cell-depleted T cells, or PBMCs.

Per the authors' pipeline: Nucleated cell number was recorded as an estimate derived from reference gene primer amplification. Only in-frame clones appear in the TCRdb table, and some are missing; sequencing was by immunoSEQ multiplex PCR. D and trimming were read from the DNA, whereas the V and J calls and clone size are those reported in that table. Here the sample spans 40,000 to 60,000 clones, around 84% being singletons. This CDR3 comprises 16 residues. With 3 bases removed from V and 3 bases from J, the gap between germline ends came to 15 bases. Germline CDR1 and CDR2: SGHNT and YYREEE (reference sequence).

The sequence came from a man in his forties or fifties with acute or convalescent COVID-19. The sample consisted of peripheral blood. V gene TRBV5-4 combines with J gene TRBJ2-2; a possible D gene is TRBD1 (7 bases). CDR3 in DNA: TGTGCCAGCAGCTCCGTTGGAGGGGGCGACACCGGGGAGCTGTTTTTT. Translating it yields CASSSVGGGDTGELFF. The variable domain in full, with the rest retrieved from reference TRBV5-4 and TRBJ2-2, is ETGVTQSPTHLIKTRGQQVTLRCSSQSGHNTVSWYQQALGQGPQFIFQYYREEENGRGNFPPRFSGLQFPNYSSELNVNALELDDSALYLCASSSVGGGDTGELFFGEGSRLTVL.